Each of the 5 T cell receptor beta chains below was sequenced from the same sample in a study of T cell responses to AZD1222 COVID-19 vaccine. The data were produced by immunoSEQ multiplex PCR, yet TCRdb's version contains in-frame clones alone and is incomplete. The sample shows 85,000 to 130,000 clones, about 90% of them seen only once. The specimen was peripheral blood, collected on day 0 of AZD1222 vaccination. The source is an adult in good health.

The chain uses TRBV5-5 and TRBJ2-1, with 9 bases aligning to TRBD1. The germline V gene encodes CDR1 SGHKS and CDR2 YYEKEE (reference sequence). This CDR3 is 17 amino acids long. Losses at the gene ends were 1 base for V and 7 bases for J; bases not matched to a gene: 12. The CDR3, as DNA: TGTGCCAGCAGCTTGCGAGGGGACAGGGTTCGGTTTAATGAGCAGTTCTTC. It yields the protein CASSLRGDRVRFNEQFF.

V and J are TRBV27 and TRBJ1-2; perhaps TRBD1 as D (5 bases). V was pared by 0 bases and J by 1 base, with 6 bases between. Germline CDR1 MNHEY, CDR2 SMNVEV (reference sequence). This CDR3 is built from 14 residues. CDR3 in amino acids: CASSLSQGNYGYTF. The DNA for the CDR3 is TGTGCCAGCAGTTTATCGCAGGGTAACTATGGCTACACCTTC.

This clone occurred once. CDR3 sequence (DNA): TGTGCCAGCAGCCCAAGGGACAGGTCCCGACAGAACTACGAGCAGTACTTC. Amino acid sequence: CASSPRDRSRQNYEQYF. This chain links TRBV13 with TRBJ2-7; 8 bases agree with TRBD1. V gave up 5 bases and J gave up 3 bases; unmatched junction bases: 15. Germline assignment: CDR1 PRHDT and CDR2 FYEKMQ (reference sequence). The CDR3 sequence is 17 residues long.

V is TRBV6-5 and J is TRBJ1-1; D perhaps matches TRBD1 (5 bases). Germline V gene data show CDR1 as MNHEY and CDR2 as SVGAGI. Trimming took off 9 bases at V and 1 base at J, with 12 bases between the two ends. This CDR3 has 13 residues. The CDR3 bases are TGTGCCAGTATCCTCGGACAGAACACTGAAGCTTTCTTT. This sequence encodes CASILGQNTEAFF.

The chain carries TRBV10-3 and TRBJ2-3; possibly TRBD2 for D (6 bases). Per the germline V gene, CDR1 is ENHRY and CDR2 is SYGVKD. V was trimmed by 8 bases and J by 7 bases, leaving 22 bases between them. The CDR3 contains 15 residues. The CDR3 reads CAIGRLVKEAHTQYF. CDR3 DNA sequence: TGTGCCATCGGTAGACTAGTTAAGGAGGCTCATACGCAGTATTTT.